This TCR beta chain was captured by sequencing in a study of CD8+CD57+ T cells in acquired aplastic anemia. Study-level information: Roughly 3.2 ug was the average amount of DNA from sorted CD4+ and CD8+ cells. Findings of the study overall: Patients and controls had in common 25 to 35 CD8+ CDR3 sequences.

The germline gives CDR1 SGDLS, CDR2 YYNGEE. The CDR3 loop spans 16 amino acids. Trimming cost V 0 bases and J 0 bases, with 10 bases left between them. Profiling of TCR beta VDJ combinations and CDR3 sequences used genomic DNA as template. TCRdb re-called the reads through MiXCR, storing one row per CDR3 protein. The data hold under 500,000 distinct CDR3 sequences, with around 30% observed a single time. All patients picked for sequencing had shown, by flow cytometry, an expansion of CD8+CD57+ cells. Every patient had severe acquired aplastic anemia. At least ten counts were recorded for this clonotype. Its target is not known.

The sample consisted of sorted CD4+, CD8+, or CD8+CD57+ T cells (not recorded which) from PBMCs. This sequence originates from a human donor with aplastic anemia. V and J are TRBV9 and TRBJ1-3; a possible D gene is TRBD1 (5 bases). This CDR3 reads CASSVGIGTSGNTIYF. The DNA for the CDR3 is TGTGCCAGCAGCGTAGGTATAGGGACCTCTGGAAACACCATATATTTT.